The 27 T cell receptor beta chains listed next were all sequenced from one sample in a study of blood T cell repertoires in COVID-19 (dated by TCRdb to the early 2020s). Library preparation was by the immunoSEQ multiplex PCR assay. The source is immuneACCESS, and TCRdb retained only in-frame sequences with V and J called. Part of the clones is not carried over; for the studies checked, unresolved V genes explain less than half of this, and the remainder is unexplained. This sample comprises over 130,000 clones, approximately 88% of them detected only once. The ten biggest clones cover about 2% of the sample. The sequencing input was peripheral blood. Receptors originate from a man in his 70s with acute or convalescent COVID-19.

V gene TRBV6-1 combines with J gene TRBJ2-7; D remains unclear. V lost 1 base and J lost 5, with 6 bases in between. CDR3 length: 12 residues. The V gene's germline CDR1 is MNHNS and CDR2 SASEGT. The CDR3 spells CASSEGSDEQYF. In DNA form, the CDR3 reads TGTGCCAGCAGTGAAGGAAGCGACGAGCAGTACTTC.

This chain uses TRBV27 with TRBJ1-1; a weak D match, TRBD1 (6 bases). This CDR3 region has 14 residues. Germline V gene sequence: CDR1 MNHEY, CDR2 SMNVEV (reference sequence). Trimming took 6 bases from V and 0 from J, leaving 11 bases between them. Written as DNA, the CDR3 is TGTGCCAGCAGGCCAGGGGTGGTGAACACTGAAGCTTTCTTT. It translates to CASRPGVVNTEAFF.

V gene TRBV19 combines with J gene TRBJ2-5; 7 bases map to TRBD1. Germline V gene data show CDR1 as LNHDA and CDR2 as SQIVND (reference sequence). The junction had 13 bases not matched to a gene; V was cut back by 5 bases and J by 4 bases. The CDR3 length is 16 residues. The CDR3 DNA reads as TGTGCCAGTAGTCCGAGACAGGGCGGGTATGGAGAGACCCAGTACTTC. This gives the protein CASSPRQGGYGETQYF.

This clone turned up a few times. The chain joins TRBV27 to TRBJ2-2, with 7 bases that match TRBD1. After removal of 4 bases from V and 4 bases from J, the junction contained 9 bases not matched to a gene. Germline V gene lookup returns CDR1 MNHEY and CDR2 SMNVEV (reference sequence). The CDR3 runs 16 residues. The CDR3 spells CASSYGQARGTGELFF. As DNA, the CDR3 is TGTGCCAGCAGTTACGGACAGGCCAGGGGCACCGGGGAGCTGTTTTTT.

The chain links TRBV2 to TRBJ1-1, with D maybe TRBD1 (6 bases). Germline V gene lookup returns CDR1 SNHLY and CDR2 FYNNEI. This CDR3 is built from 13 residues. V lost 6 bases and J lost 7, with 15 bases in between. CDR3 bases: TGTGCCAGCAGACTGCAGGGGATCGGTGAAGCTTTCTTT. Protein sequence: CASRLQGIGEAFF. Full variable domain (remainder filled in from reference TRBV2 and TRBJ1-1): EPEVTQTPSHQVTQMGQEVILRCVPISNHLYFYWYRQILGQKVEFLVSFYNNEISEKSEIFDDQFSVERPDGSNFTLKIRSTKLEDSAMYFCASRLQGIGEAFFGQGTRLTVV.

The genes are TRBV30 and TRBJ1-2, with 7 bases lining up with TRBD1. The CDR3 spans 14 residues. The germline V gene has CDR1 GTSNPN and CDR2 SVGIG (reference sequence). V shed 0 bases and J 8 bases; nucleotides not matched to a gene: 9. The CDR3 region is CAWSVGQGVGGYTF. DNA for the CDR3: TGTGCCTGGAGTGTAGGCCAGGGGGTGGGGGGCTACACCTTC.

This chain links TRBV6-2 or TRBV6-3 with TRBJ2-6, with 7 positions matching TRBD2. V dropped 0 bases and J dropped 2; count of bases not matched to a gene: 4. CDR1 MNHEY and CDR2 SVGEGT come from the germline V gene. The CDR3 sequence is 17 residues long. CDR3 bases: TGTGCCAGCAGTTACTCGTTACGGGAGGCTGGGGCCAACGTCCTGACTTTC. This gives the protein CASSYSLREAGANVLTF.

The CDR3 here is CASSLRQGAIGANVLTF. The CDR3 region has the DNA TGTGCCAGCAGCCTAAGACAGGGGGCGATTGGGGCCAACGTCCTGACTTTC. The chain employs TRBV28 and TRBJ2-6; 10 bases line up with TRBD1. Germline CDR1 and CDR2: MDHEN and SYDVKM. The CDR3 length is 17 residues. Trimming cost V 6 bases and J 3 bases; bases outside gene matches: 8.

Only a few counts were recorded for this clone. The rearrangement links TRBV6-5 to TRBJ1-1; tentatively, D is TRBD1 (5 bases). The germline gives CDR1 MNHEY, CDR2 SVGAGI. The V and J ends lost 8 bases and 4 bases respectively, with 17 bases between them. CDR3 size: 14 residues. In DNA form, the CDR3 reads TGTGCCAGCCGCTTCGCGGGGGAGCGCACTGAAGCTTTCTTT. Amino acid sequence: CASRFAGERTEAFF.

The chain links TRBV15 to TRBJ2-3, with 13 bases aligning to TRBD2. CDR1 is LNHNV and CDR2 is YYDKDF in the germline V gene (reference sequence). The CDR3 spans 14 residues. V gave up 10 bases and J gave up 5 bases; unmatched junction bases: 6. CDR3 coding DNA: TGTGCCATACGACTAGCGGGGGGTCAAGATACGCAGTATTTT. Protein product: CAIRLAGGQDTQYF. Full variable domain (outside the CDR3, taken from reference TRBV15 and TRBJ2-3): DAMVIQNPRYQVTQFGKPVTLSCSQTLNHNVMYWYQQKSSQAPKLLFHYYDKDFNNEADTPDNFQSRRPNTSFCFLDIRSPGLGDTAMYLCAIRLAGGQDTQYFGPGTRLTVL.

The chain is built from TRBV6-6 and TRBJ1-4; no reliable D call. Looked up from germline, CDR1 is MNHNY and CDR2 is SVGAGI (reference sequence). The CDR3 is made up of 14 amino acids. Trimming took 7 bases from V and 0 from J, leaving 9 bases between them. The CDR3 region is CASTLAATNEKLFF. For the CDR3, the DNA is TGTGCCAGCACTTTGGCCGCAACTAATGAAAAACTGTTTTTT.

The genes are TRBV4-1 and TRBJ2-3, with D uncertain. The V gene lost 0 bases and the J gene lost 1 base, with 8 bases spanning the gap. The length of the CDR3 is 15 residues. Germline-derived CDR1 and CDR2 are MGHRA and YSYEKL. CDR3 loop: CASSQEQVGTDTQYF. DNA for the CDR3: TGCGCCAGCAGCCAAGAGCAGGTGGGCACAGATACGCAGTATTTT.

A few counts support this clone. The chain links TRBV5-1 to TRBJ1-4, with a possible D match to TRBD1 (6 bases). The CDR3 consists of 15 residues. In germline, CDR1 is SGHRS, CDR2 YFSETQ. With 4 bases removed from V and 7 bases from J, the gap between germline ends came to 17 bases. This chain's CDR3 is CASSLEGGSFEKLFF. The CDR3 coding sequence is TGCGCCAGCAGCCTCGAGGGGGGGTCATTTGAAAAACTGTTTTTT.

The chain combines TRBV7-9 with TRBJ1-5; D gene unclear. Trimming took off 0 bases at V and 0 bases at J, with 12 bases between the two ends. Germline CDR1 is SEHNR and CDR2 is FQNEAQ (reference sequence). The CDR3 runs to 17 residues. The CDR3 loop reads CASSLARLGDSNQPQHF. The CDR3 region has the DNA TGTGCCAGCAGCTTAGCGCGTTTGGGAGATAGCAATCAGCCCCAGCATTTT.

Worth noting for this clone: The junction departs from germline at one end; a sequencing error may be responsible. Different DNA sequences within this sample yield the same CDR3. The genes are TRBV19 and TRBJ2-7; no clear D. The CDR3 sequence is 13 residues long. Germline assignment: CDR1 LNHDA and CDR2 SQIVND (reference sequence). The CDR3 reads CASSIRVSYEQYF. The DNA of the CDR3 is TGTGCCAGCAGTATCCGGGTTTCCTACGAGCAGTACTTC.

This chain links TRBV7-3 with TRBJ2-3, with D perhaps TRBD2 (6 bases). Trimming stripped 1 base from V and 2 bases from J, with 13 bases between. Germline V CDR1 and CDR2: SGHTA, FQGTGA. The CDR3 covers 16 residues. The CDR3 loop reads CASSLMGGGYTDTQYF. The CDR3, as DNA: TGTGCCAGCAGCTTAATGGGTGGGGGGTACACAGATACGCAGTATTTT.

The chain is built from TRBV5-1 and TRBJ2-1; TRBD2 matches 8 bases. This CDR3 is built from 14 residues. Germline V gives CDR1 SGHRS, CDR2 YFSETQ. Trimming at V came to 7 bases and at J to 5 bases, leaving 8 bases not matched to a gene. CDR3 amino acids: CASGSSGGHNEQFF. The CDR3 DNA sequence: TGCGCCAGCGGATCGAGCGGGGGACACAATGAGCAGTTCTTC.

The rearrangement joins TRBV12-5 to TRBJ2-7; no clear D. The CDR3 consists of 11 residues. CDR1 is LGHNT, CDR2 FRNRAP, per germline. The V end lost 3 bases, the J end lost 5 bases, and 5 bases lay between the germline ends. The CDR3 nucleotides read TGTGCTAGTGGTTTTGAGCACGAGCAGTACTTC. Translated, it gives CASGFEHEQYF.

V and J are TRBV6-5 and TRBJ2-7, with D perhaps TRBD2 (5 bases). CDR1 is MNHEY, CDR2 SVGAGI, per germline. This CDR3 contains 14 residues. The germline V and J ends were trimmed by 6 bases and 4 bases, with 16 bases remaining between them. The CDR3 bases are TGTGCCAGCAGACCGACGGAGCGGAGATACGAGCAGTACTTC. Residues: CASRPTERRYEQYF.

As concerns this clone: The junction departs from germline at one end; a sequencing error may be responsible. The DNA of the CDR3 is TGTGCCAGCTCTGGCGGGGACAGCTCTCGAAACACCATATATTTT. Its translation is CASSGGDSSRNTIYF. This rearrangement joins TRBV18 to TRBJ1-3; TRBD1 matches 7 bases. CDR1 KGHSH and CDR2 LQKENI come from the germline V gene. The CDR3 spans 15 residues.

V is TRBV7-9 and J is TRBJ2-5; 14 bases agree with TRBD2. After removal of 0 bases from V and 6 bases from J, the junction contained 6 bases not matched to a gene. This CDR3 has 17 residues. CDR1 is SEHNR, CDR2 FQNEAQ, per germline (reference sequence). CDR3 protein: CASSLATGTSGSKTQYF. The CDR3 region has the DNA TGTGCCAGCAGCTTAGCAACCGGGACTAGCGGGAGTAAGACCCAGTACTTC.

The V call is TRBV4-2, the J call TRBJ2-3, with 16 bases matching TRBD2. The V gene's germline CDR1 is LGHNA and CDR2 YNFKEQ. The ends lost 2 bases at V and 1 base at J; junction bases unmatched: 3. This CDR3 comprises 18 residues. This CDR3 reads CASSQPGLAGGGTDTQYF. The DNA of the CDR3 is TGTGCCAGCAGCCAACCGGGACTAGCGGGGGGGGGCACAGATACGCAGTATTTT.

The chain combines TRBV5-1 with TRBJ1-4, with 9 bases fitting TRBD1. This CDR3 is built from 15 residues. V lost 4 bases and J lost 5; bases outside the gene matches: 6. The germline V gene encodes CDR1 SGHRS and CDR2 YFSETQ. The chain's CDR3 is CASSSTGTGNEKLFF. For the CDR3, the DNA is TGCGCCAGCAGCAGCACCGGGACAGGGAATGAAAAACTGTTTTTT.

For the CDR3, the DNA is TGTGCCAGCAGCTCCGGGAGTGAAAAACTGTTTTTT. Its translation: CASSSGSEKLFF. The V and J genes are TRBV11-2 and TRBJ1-4, with unresolved D. Per germline, CDR1 SGHAT and CDR2 FQNNGV. The V and J ends lost 4 bases and 7 bases respectively, with 7 bases between them. The CDR3 has 12 residues.

This chain uses TRBV5-1 with TRBJ1-3; the match to TRBD1 covers 7 bases. V lost 4 bases and J lost 0; bases outside the gene matches: 7. Germline V gene data show CDR1 as SGHRS and CDR2 as YFSETQ. The CDR3 extends over 16 amino acids. CDR3 protein: CASSTGTVSSGNTIYF. The DNA of the CDR3 is TGCGCCAGCAGCACCGGGACAGTTAGCTCTGGAAACACCATATATTTT.

This chain connects TRBV9 to TRBJ2-1, with unresolved D. The CDR3 has 19 residues. Germline V gene sequence: CDR1 SGDLS, CDR2 YYNGEE. Trimming cost V 3 bases and J 5 bases, with 27 bases left between them. The CDR3 DNA is TGTGCCAGCAGCGAGATACCCTGGGCGACGACGACGACGAACAATGAGCAGTTCTTC. Translating gives CASSEIPWATTTTNNEQFF.

The V call is TRBV19, the J call TRBJ2-2; D not resolved. The CDR3 consists of 14 residues. The V end was cut by 5 bases, the J end by 0 bases, with 7 bases between. Germline V lookup: CDR1 LNHDA, CDR2 SQIVND (reference sequence). CDR3 region: CASSEQANTGELFF. CDR3 bases: TGTGCCAGTAGTGAGCAGGCGAACACCGGGGAGCTGTTTTTT.